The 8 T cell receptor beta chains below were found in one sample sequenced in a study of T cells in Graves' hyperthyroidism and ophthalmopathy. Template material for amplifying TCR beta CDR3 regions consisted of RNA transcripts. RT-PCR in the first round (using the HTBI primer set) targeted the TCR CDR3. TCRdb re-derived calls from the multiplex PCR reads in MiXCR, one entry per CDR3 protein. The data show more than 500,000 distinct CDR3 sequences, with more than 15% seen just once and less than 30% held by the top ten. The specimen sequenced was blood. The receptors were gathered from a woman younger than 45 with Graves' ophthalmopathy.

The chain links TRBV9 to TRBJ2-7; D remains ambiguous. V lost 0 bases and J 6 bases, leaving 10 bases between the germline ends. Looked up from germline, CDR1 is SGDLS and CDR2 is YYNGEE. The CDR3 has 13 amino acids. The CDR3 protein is CASSVGQFCEQYF. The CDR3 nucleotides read TGTGCCAGCAGCGTAGGTCAATTCTGCGAGCAGTACTTC.

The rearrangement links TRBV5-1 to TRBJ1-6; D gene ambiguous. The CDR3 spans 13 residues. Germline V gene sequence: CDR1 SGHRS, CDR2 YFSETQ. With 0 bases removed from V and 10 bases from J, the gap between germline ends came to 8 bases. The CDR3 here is CASSLVFGSPLHF. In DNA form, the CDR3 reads TGCGCCAGCAGCTTGGTATTCGGGTCACCCCTCCACTTT.

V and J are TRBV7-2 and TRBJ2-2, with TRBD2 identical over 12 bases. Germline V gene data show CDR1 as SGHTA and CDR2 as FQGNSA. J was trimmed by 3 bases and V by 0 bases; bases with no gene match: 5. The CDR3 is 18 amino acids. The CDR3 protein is CASSLALAGGPDTGELFF. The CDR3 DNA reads TGTGCCAGCAGCTTAGCGCTAGCGGGAGGGCCCGACACCGGGGAGCTGTTTTTT.

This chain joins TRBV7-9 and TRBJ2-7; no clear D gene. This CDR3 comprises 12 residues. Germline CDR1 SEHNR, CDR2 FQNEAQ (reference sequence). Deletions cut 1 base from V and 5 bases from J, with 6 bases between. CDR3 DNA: TGTGCCAGCAGCTTAGGTATGCACGAGCAGTACTTC. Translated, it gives CASSLGMHEQYF.

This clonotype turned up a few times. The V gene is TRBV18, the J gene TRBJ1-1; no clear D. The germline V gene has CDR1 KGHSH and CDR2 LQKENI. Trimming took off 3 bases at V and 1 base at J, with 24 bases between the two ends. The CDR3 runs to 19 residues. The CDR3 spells CASSPPPWAAKSQNTEAFF. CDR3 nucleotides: TGTGCCAGCTCACCCCCTCCGTGGGCAGCCAAGAGCCAGAACACTGAAGCTTTCTTT.

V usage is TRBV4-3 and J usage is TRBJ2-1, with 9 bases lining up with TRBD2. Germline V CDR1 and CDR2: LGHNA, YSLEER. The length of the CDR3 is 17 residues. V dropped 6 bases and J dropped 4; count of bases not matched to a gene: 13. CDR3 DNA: TGCGCCAGCAGGCCGACGCCTGCTAGCGGGACTTACAATGAGCAGTTCTTC. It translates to CASRPTPASGTYNEQFF.

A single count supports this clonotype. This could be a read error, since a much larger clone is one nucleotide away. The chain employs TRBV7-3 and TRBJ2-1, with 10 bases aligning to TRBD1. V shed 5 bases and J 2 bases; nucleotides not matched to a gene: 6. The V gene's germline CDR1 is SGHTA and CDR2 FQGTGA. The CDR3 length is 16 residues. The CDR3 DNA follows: TGTGCCAGCAGCCGGACAGGGGGGATCACCTACAATGAGCAGTTCTTC. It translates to CASSRTGGITYNEQFF. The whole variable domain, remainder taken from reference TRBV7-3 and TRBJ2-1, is GAGVSQTPSNKVTEKGKYVELRCDPISGHTALYWYRQSLGQGPEFLIYFQGTGAADDSGLPNDRFFAVRPEGSVSTLKIQRTERGDSAVYLCASSRTGGITYNEQFFGPGTRLTVL.

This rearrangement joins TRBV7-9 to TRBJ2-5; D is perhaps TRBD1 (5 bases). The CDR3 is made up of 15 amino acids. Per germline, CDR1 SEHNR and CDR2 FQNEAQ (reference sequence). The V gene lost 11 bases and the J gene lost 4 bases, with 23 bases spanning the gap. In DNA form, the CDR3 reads TGTGCCGAGTCTCTCGGGCTAGGGGAAAGAGAGACCCAGTACTTC. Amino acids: CAESLGLGERETQYF.